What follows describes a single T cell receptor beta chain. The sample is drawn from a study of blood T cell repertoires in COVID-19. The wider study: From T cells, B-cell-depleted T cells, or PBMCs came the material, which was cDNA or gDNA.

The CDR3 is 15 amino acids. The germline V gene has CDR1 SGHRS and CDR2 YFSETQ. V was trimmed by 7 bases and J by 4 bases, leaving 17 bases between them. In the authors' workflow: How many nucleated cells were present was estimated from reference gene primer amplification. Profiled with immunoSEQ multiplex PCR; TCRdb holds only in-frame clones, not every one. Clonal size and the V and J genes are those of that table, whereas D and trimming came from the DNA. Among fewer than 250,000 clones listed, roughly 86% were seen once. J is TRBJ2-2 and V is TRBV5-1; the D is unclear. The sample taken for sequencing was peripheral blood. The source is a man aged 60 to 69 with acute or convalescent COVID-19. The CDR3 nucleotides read TGCGCCAGCGGAGCCTTGGTGTGGAGCACCGGGGAGCTGTTTTTT. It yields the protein CASGALVWSTGELFF.